Presented here are 20 T cell receptor beta chains from one specimen sequenced in a study of response to subunit inactivated influenza vaccine (dated by TCRdb to 2017 to 2018). The method was RT-PCR. The sequencing machine was an Illumina HiSeq 2500. TCRdb reworked the public reads: Q25 trimming with fastp, MiXCR clone assembly, productive beta chains retained. Each CDR3 protein gets just one entry, which takes the most common genes and DNA from the rows behind it. This sample holds some 600,000 distinct CDR3 sequences; around 15% were observed only once. The ten largest make up less than 9% of the sample. The input for sequencing was PBMCs from blood, taken approximately 15 days before vaccination. The receptor set was obtained from a man in his fifties or sixties who received an inactivated influenza vaccine. Donor details come from another sample of the same person, matched by shared clones.

The table lists this clonotype with a few counts. This sequence joins TRBV7-9 and TRBJ2-3, with 10 bases matching TRBD2. V trimming: 8 bases; J trimming: 1 base; junction bases outside the gene matches: 0. The CDR3 has 13 residues. Germline CDR1 SEHNR, CDR2 FQNEAQ (reference sequence). Written as DNA, the CDR3 is TGTGCCAGCGGGACTAGCGGCACAGATACGCAGTATTTT. Its protein is CASGTSGTDTQYF.

This clonotype was detected a few times. This rearrangement joins TRBV7-2 to TRBJ1-2; tentatively, D is TRBD1 (5 bases). Germline lookup yields CDR1 SGHTA and CDR2 FQGNSA. Trimming pared 2 bases from V and 2 bases from J, leaving 12 bases between. The CDR3 is made up of 15 amino acids. The CDR3 DNA follows: TGTGCCAGCAGCTTAATTTTCGAGGGGAACTATGGCTACACCTTC. Amino acids: CASSLIFEGNYGYTF.

J is TRBJ2-1 and V is TRBV7-2; 10 bases are shared with TRBD2. This CDR3 region has 15 residues. V shed 5 bases and J 9 bases; nucleotides not matched to a gene: 10. The germline CDR1 and CDR2 sequences are SGHTA and FQGNSA. The CDR3 loop reads CASSLPGTSATEQFF. CDR3 DNA: TGTGCCAGCAGCCTCCCAGGGACTAGCGCCACTGAGCAGTTCTTC.

This clonotype was counted a few times. V usage is TRBV6-1 and J usage is TRBJ2-7; 12 nucleotides match TRBD1. Germline CDR1 is MNHNS and CDR2 is SASEGT. The CDR3 runs 15 residues. V shed 7 bases, J shed 4 bases, and the junction held 8 bases outside the gene matches. The CDR3 DNA reads TGTGCCAGCAAACGGGACAGGGGGCTAAGATACGAGCAGTACTTC. Translation: CASKRDRGLRYEQYF.

The chain recombines TRBV7-8 with TRBJ1-6; 9 bases are shared with TRBD1. The germline CDR1 and CDR2 sequences are SGHVS and FQNEAQ. The trim removed 0 bases at V and 12 bases at J, leaving 9 bases unmatched. CDR3 length equals 16 residues. The CDR3 bases are TGTGCCAGCAGCTTAGCGCTGGGACAGGGTTTCCAACCCCTCCACTTT. It yields the protein CASSLALGQGFQPLHF.

The J gene is TRBJ1-2, the V gene TRBV20-1; D uncertain. Germline V gives CDR1 DFQATT, CDR2 SNEGSKA (reference sequence). Trimming stripped 3 bases from V and 9 bases from J, with 11 bases between. The CDR3 has 11 amino acids. The CDR3 nucleotides read TGCAGTGCTAGCACTGGGCGTCGCTACACCTTC. This translates into CSASTGRRYTF.

This clonotype has just a few counts. The chain links TRBV25-1 to TRBJ1-6; no clear D. The CDR3 has 13 residues. Germline V gene data show CDR1 as MGHDK and CDR2 as SYGVNS. V lost 3 bases to trimming and J lost 7 bases, with 7 bases between them. CDR3 loop: CASSDHPNSPLHF. The CDR3 coding sequence is TGTGCCAGCAGTGATCATCCGAATTCACCCCTCCACTTT.

The CDR3 DNA follows: TGCGCCAGCAGCCAAGTCAGGGGGCATGAGACCCAGTACTTC. It specifies CASSQVRGHETQYF. The genes are TRBV4-3 and TRBJ2-5; 8 nucleotides line up with TRBD1. V dropped 1 base and J dropped 5; count of bases not matched to a gene: 3. CDR1 is LGHNA, CDR2 YSLEER, per germline. The CDR3 length is 14 residues.

This clonotype occurred a few times. V and J are TRBV4-1 and TRBJ2-7; no reliable D call. V shed 1 base and J shed 4 bases, with 14 bases lying between them. The germline V gene has CDR1 MGHRA and CDR2 YSYEKL. CDR3 size: 15 residues. The CDR3 is CASSQGTTSRYEQYF. In DNA, the CDR3 is TGCGCCAGCAGCCAAGGAACAACCTCTCGTTACGAGCAGTACTTC.

The table lists this clonotype with a few counts. Here the CDR3 reads CASSGEGQGMHEQYF. The DNA for the CDR3 is TGTGCCAGCAGCGGGGAAGGACAGGGGATGCACGAGCAGTACTTC. The gene calls are TRBV4-2 and TRBJ2-7; 9 bases fit TRBD1. The CDR3 is 15 amino acids. Per germline, CDR1 LGHNA and CDR2 YNFKEQ. V shed 5 bases and J 5 bases; nucleotides not matched to a gene: 10.

This chain connects TRBV18 to TRBJ2-7, with D uncertain. The V end was cut by 0 bases, the J end by 2 bases, with 11 bases between. The CDR3 has 15 residues. Germline V gene lookup returns CDR1 KGHSH and CDR2 LQKENI. CDR3 protein: CASSPPGIGPYEQYF. In DNA, the CDR3 is TGTGCCAGCTCACCACCGGGCATCGGGCCCTACGAGCAGTACTTC. Looking up the rest from reference TRBV18 and TRBJ2-7 gives the full variable domain: NAGVMQNPRHLVRRRGQEARLRCSPMKGHSHVYWYRQLPEEGLKFMVYLQKENIIDESGMPKERFSAEFPKEGPSILRIQQVVRGDSAAYFCASSPPGIGPYEQYFGPGTRLTVT.

In its sample, this clonotype was seen many times. This chain uses TRBV2 with TRBJ2-2; the match to TRBD2 covers 9 bases. V shed 7 bases and J 5 bases; nucleotides not matched to a gene: 20. This CDR3 contains 19 residues. CDR1 SNHLY and CDR2 FYNNEI come from the germline V gene. For the CDR3, the DNA is TGTGCCAGCATGGGACCGGGTGGTAGCGGGAGATCGGGAACCGGGGAGCTGTTTTTT. Translation gives CASMGPGGSGRSGTGELFF.

This clonotype has a handful of counts. The chain has TRBV3-1 and TRBJ2-7; 10 nucleotides align to TRBD2. CDR1 LGHDT and CDR2 YNNKEL come from the germline V gene (reference sequence). The V and J ends lost 4 bases and 7 bases, in that order; junction bases with no gene match: 4. The CDR3 has 13 residues. CDR3 sequence: CASSRAGGREQYF. The CDR3 DNA reads as TGTGCCAGCAGCCGAGCGGGAGGGCGGGAGCAGTACTTC.

This clonotype was picked up many times. The rearrangement uses TRBV29-1 and TRBJ2-7; 8 nucleotides align to TRBD2. This CDR3 contains 14 residues. After removal of 5 bases from V and 1 base from J, the junction contained 7 bases not matched to a gene. Germline V gene sequence: CDR1 SQVTM, CDR2 ANQGSEA. CDR3 protein: CSVSSGSRSYEQYF. CDR3 coding DNA: TGCAGCGTTTCAAGCGGGAGTAGGTCCTACGAGCAGTACTTC.

This clonotype was seen only a few times. The rearrangement joins TRBV2 to TRBJ2-1; TRBD2 agrees at 9 bases. Germline V gene lookup returns CDR1 SNHLY and CDR2 FYNNEI. There are 15 residues in the CDR3. With V trimmed by 2 bases and J by 2 bases, 1 base remained unmatched. The CDR3 DNA follows: TGTGCCAGCAGTGAACTAGCGGGACCCTACAATGAGCAGTTCTTC. Amino acids: CASSELAGPYNEQFF.

This clonotype was counted at least ten times. The chain has TRBV4-3 and TRBJ2-3, with D maybe TRBD2 (6 bases). Germline lookup yields CDR1 LGHNA and CDR2 YSLEER. V shed 2 bases and J shed 2 bases, with 11 bases lying between them. This CDR3 has 15 amino acids. The CDR3 DNA is TGCGCCAGCAGCCAACTGGGGGGATTCACAGATACGCAGTATTTT. This codes for CASSQLGGFTDTQYF.

This clonotype has a handful of counts. The chain couples TRBV10-3 to TRBJ1-2; no definite D call. The CDR3 runs to 13 residues. Germline V CDR1 and CDR2: ENHRY, SYGVKD. V dropped 6 bases and J dropped 1 base, with 9 bases sitting between them. DNA for the CDR3: TGTGCCATCAGACCGACAAATAACTATGGCTACACCTTC. As protein: CAIRPTNNYGYTF.

The gene calls are TRBV9 and TRBJ2-1, with 8 positions matching TRBD1. The length of the CDR3 is 15 residues. Trimming cost V 3 bases and J 9 bases; bases outside gene matches: 11. Looked up from germline, CDR1 is SGDLS and CDR2 is YYNGEE. The CDR3 here is CASSESGTGFSEQFF. CDR3 coding DNA: TGTGCCAGCAGCGAATCCGGGACAGGTTTTTCTGAGCAGTTCTTC. The entire variable domain, with the rest obtained from reference TRBV9 and TRBJ2-1, is as follows: DSGVTQTPKHLITATGQRVTLRCSPRSGDLSVYWYQQSLDQGLQFLIQYYNGEERAKGNILERFSAQQFPDLHSELNLSSLELGDSALYFCASSESGTGFSEQFFGPGTRLTVL.

In its sample, this clonotype was seen a few times. The chain employs TRBV9 and TRBJ2-7, with 11 bases aligning to TRBD2. Per germline, CDR1 SGDLS and CDR2 YYNGEE. V lost 3 bases to trimming and J lost 5 bases; unmatched junction nucleotides: 4. The CDR3 is 14 residues long. DNA of the CDR3: TGTGCCAGCAGCGCTAGCGGGAGGACCCACGAGCAGTACTTC. It encodes CASSASGRTHEQYF.

This rearrangement joins TRBV12-3 or TRBV12-4 to TRBJ2-5; TRBD1 is a possible D gene (6 bases). The length of the CDR3 is 15 residues. With 0 bases removed from V and 5 bases from J, the gap between germline ends came to 13 bases. The CDR3 nucleotides are TGTGCCAGCAGTTTAGCTACAGGGTCGGGGGAGACCCAGTACTTC. It yields the protein CASSLATGSGETQYF.